This entry features one TCR beta chain sequence. The record originates from a study of shared T cell receptors in the human thymus. Here immunoSEQ multiplex PCR was the method, and the copy in TCRdb shows in-frame clones only, minus some. The sample consists of over 450,000 clones, approximately 78% of them appearing once. This CDR3 comprises 16 residues. V shed 4 bases and J 4 bases; nucleotides not matched to a gene: 8. CDR1 and CDR2 (germline): SGHRS, YFSETQ. These sequences were also reported in another study, on human thymus T cells. This second report adds: Related work found strong thymic repertoire overlap between unrelated individuals.

This TCR came from a boy in the first two years of life with a congenital heart defect. The chain has TRBV5-1 and TRBJ2-1, with 10 bases identical to TRBD1. Input material: thymocytes. CDR3 bases: TGCGCCAGCAGCGACCGGACAGGGGGTGGGTACAATGAGCAGTTCTTC. Protein: CASSDRTGGGYNEQFF.